The T cell receptor (beta chain) under discussion was sequenced for a study of T cell responses to AZD1222 COVID-19 vaccine. Between the trimmed V and J ends, which lost 0 bases and 5 bases, there was a span of 4 bases. Germline assignment: CDR1 MNHEY and CDR2 SVGAGI. The CDR3 covers 13 residues. The method was immunoSEQ multiplex PCR; TCRdb's version includes in-frame clones alone and lacks a portion of them. The data show about 130,000 clones, roughly 88% seen once. The sequencing used peripheral blood, collected 28 days after the second AZD1222 dose. V usage is TRBV6-5 and J usage is TRBJ2-2, with unresolved D. This receptor was taken from an adult who received the AZD1222 COVID-19 vaccine. The CDR3 loop is CASSYSQTGELFF. The CDR3 nucleotides read TGTGCCAGCAGTTACTCACAGACCGGGGAGCTGTTTTTT.